Each of the 9 T cell receptor beta chains below was sequenced from the same sample in a study of blood T cells in healthy people across ages. The authors ran a second PCR of roughly 6 to 12 cycles using a sample-barcoded 5' primer and a J-beta primer mix. TCRdb processed the 5' RACE reads anew with MiXCR; each CDR3 protein has one entry. The repertoire holds approximately 1.5 million distinct CDR3 sequences, with roughly 32% as singletons. The specimen was blood. The receptors were gathered from a woman aged 25 to 39 in good health.

The chain uses TRBV4-2 and TRBJ1-4, with 8 bases matching TRBD1. The CDR3 is 18 residues long. V dropped 5 bases and J dropped 8; count of bases not matched to a gene: 19. The germline V gene has CDR1 LGHNA and CDR2 YNFKEQ. The CDR3: CASSFRTGGQGVGEKLFF. In nucleotides, the CDR3 is TGTGCCAGCAGCTTTCGAACCGGAGGACAGGGTGTCGGGGAAAAACTGTTTTTT.

Only a few counts were recorded for this clonotype. The chain combines TRBV5-1 with TRBJ2-3; D is ambiguous. The CDR3 sequence is 15 residues long. The V end was cut by 0 bases, the J end by 2 bases, with 10 bases between. Germline loops: CDR1 SGHRS, CDR2 YFSETQ. This CDR3 is CASSLDIRSTDTQYF. CDR3 bases: TGCGCCAGCAGCTTGGATATCAGGTCCACAGATACGCAGTATTTT.

The CDR3 DNA is TGTGCCAGCAGTTACTCGGATTGGTCACCCCTCCACTTT. Its translation is CASSYSDWSPLHF. The genes are TRBV6-5 and TRBJ1-6, with no clear D. The CDR3 loop spans 13 amino acids. Germline assignment: CDR1 MNHEY and CDR2 SVGAGI. V was cut by 0 bases and J by 10 bases, with 7 bases left in between.

The gene calls are TRBV6-1 and TRBJ2-5; 7 bases line up with TRBD1. Looked up from germline, CDR1 is MNHNS and CDR2 is SASEGT. This CDR3 has 16 amino acids. V shed 7 bases, J shed 8 bases, and the junction held 19 bases outside the gene matches. The CDR3 protein is CASTQLQGFGKRTQYF. CDR3 nucleotide sequence: TGTGCCAGCACCCAACTACAGGGGTTCGGGAAGAGAACCCAGTACTTC.

This clonotype was detected many times. This chain joins TRBV5-1 and TRBJ2-7, with D unclear. Per germline, CDR1 SGHRS and CDR2 YFSETQ. This CDR3 contains 11 residues. V lost 3 bases and J 3 bases, leaving 4 bases between the germline ends. The CDR3 loop is CASSYDYEQYF. The CDR3 coding sequence is TGCGCCAGCAGCTACGACTACGAGCAGTACTTC.

This clonotype was detected a few times. The rearrangement joins TRBV10-2 to TRBJ2-5; a possible D gene is TRBD2 (5 bases). Germline-derived CDR1 and CDR2 are WSHSY and SAAADI. V was trimmed by 4 bases and J by 2 bases, leaving 8 bases between them. This CDR3 has 13 amino acids. The CDR3 coding sequence is TGCGCCAGCAGTGGACTACCTCAAGAGACCCAGTACTTC. It specifies CASSGLPQETQYF.

In its sample, this clonotype was seen a few times. The CDR3 DNA sequence: TGTGCCAGCAGCTCCGGGACTAGCGGGGGGGAGCAGTATTTT. Translating gives CASSSGTSGGEQYF. The chain combines TRBV7-2 with TRBJ2-3; TRBD2 matches at 16 bases. The CDR3 sequence is 14 residues long. V trimming: 4 bases; J trimming: 11 bases; junction bases outside the gene matches: 3. Germline V gives CDR1 SGHTA, CDR2 FQGNSA.

This clonotype was observed a few times. The J gene is TRBJ1-1, the V gene TRBV10-3, with D possibly being TRBD1 (6 bases). The CDR3 is 13 amino acids. The V gene lost 10 bases and the J gene lost 6 bases, with 18 bases spanning the gap. Per germline, CDR1 ENHRY and CDR2 SYGVKD. The DNA for the CDR3 is TGTGCCACCGAGGGGGGTGAGGGCGCTGAAGCTTTCTTT. Its translation: CATEGGEGAEAFF.

This sequence joins TRBV6-1 and TRBJ2-5, with TRBD2 matching over 11 bases. The V and J ends lost 7 bases and 1 base, in that order; junction bases with no gene match: 5. The CDR3 has 15 amino acids. The germline V gene has CDR1 MNHNS and CDR2 SASEGT. In DNA, the CDR3 is TGTGCCAGCACCTTGACTAGCGGGACCCAAGAGACCCAGTACTTC. It yields the protein CASTLTSGTQETQYF.